The following is a TCR beta chain sequence with its context. Its antigen is not identified. The sample originates from a study of siplizumab effects on memory and regulatory T cells. Study-wide findings and caveats: Siplizumab cultures yielded proliferating Tregs whose suppressive function was not confirmed.

With 3 bases removed from V and 6 bases from J, the gap between germline ends came to 4 bases. The CDR3 spans 11 residues. Looked up from germline, CDR1 is SGHAT and CDR2 is FQNNGV. The protocol was immunoSEQ multiplex PCR, while the TCRdb copy is restricted to in-frame clones and leaves out a portion. The sample holds more than 85,000 clones, about 91% seen once. Sequenced material: CD4+ T cells sorted from blood. The TCR originated in a human donor in good health. Some clones in this sample may be carry-over from other donors' samples. This sequence joins TRBV11-2 and TRBJ2-3; no clear D. In DNA, the CDR3 is TGTGCCAGCAGCTTGCCGGATACGCAGTATTTT. Its translation: CASSLPDTQYF.